The present T cell receptor (beta chain) was sequenced within a study of control samples from healthy donors and cancer patients. The CDR3 runs 13 residues. V lost 3 bases and J lost 4; bases outside the gene matches: 1. Germline V gene lookup returns CDR1 SGHTA and CDR2 FQGNSA. Measured with immunoSEQ multiplex PCR; TCRdb has only the in-frame clones, and not every one. The sample carries almost 90,000 clones, under 90% recorded once. V and J are TRBV7-2 and TRBJ2-5; 8 positions agree with TRBD2. The clonotype originates from a woman aged 35 to 49 in good health. Sequencing was done on a sample of blood. This CDR3 is CASSLSGGETQYF. In DNA form, the CDR3 reads TGTGCCAGCAGCTTGAGCGGGGGAGAGACCCAGTACTTC.